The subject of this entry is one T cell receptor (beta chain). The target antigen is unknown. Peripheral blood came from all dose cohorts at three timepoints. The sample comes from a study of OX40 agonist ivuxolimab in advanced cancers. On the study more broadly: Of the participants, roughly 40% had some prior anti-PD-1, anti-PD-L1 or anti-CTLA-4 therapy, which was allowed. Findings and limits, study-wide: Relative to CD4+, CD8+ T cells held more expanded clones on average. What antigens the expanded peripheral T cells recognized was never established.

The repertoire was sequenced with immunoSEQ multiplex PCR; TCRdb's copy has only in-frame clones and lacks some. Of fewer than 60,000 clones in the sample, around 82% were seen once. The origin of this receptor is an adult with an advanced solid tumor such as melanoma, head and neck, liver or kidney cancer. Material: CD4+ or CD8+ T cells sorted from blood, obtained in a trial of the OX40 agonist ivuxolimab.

The CDR3 DNA reads TGTGCCAGTAGTGGGGGATCACACATAAATGAGCAGTTCTTC. It yields the protein CASSGGSHINEQFF. The chain combines TRBV19 with TRBJ2-1, with D possibly called TRBD1 or TRBD2 (5 bases each). The germline V gene has CDR1 LNHDA and CDR2 SQIVND (reference sequence). The CDR3 runs to 14 residues. Trimming shortened V by 5 bases and J by 7 bases, and 15 bases separated the two germline ends.